The 10 T cell receptor beta chains presented below share a single source sample, sequenced in a study of shared clonotypes between healthy human individuals (dated by TCRdb to 2020 to 2022). Libraries were made using the immunoSEQ multiplex PCR assay. TCRdb obtained this table from immuneACCESS and retained in-frame rearrangements with V and J assigned. These tables miss some clones; where compared with another copy, unresolved V genes account for less than half of the shortfall, and the remainder is unexplained. In all, the sample holds about 1.5 million clones, and 95% to 99% of those were seen once. Clones ranked in the top ten supply around 0.45% of the sample. The source material was naive CD4+ T cells sorted from blood. This specimen's cell subset or site label, interpreted: CD45RA+ positively selected. The source is a man aged 25-45 years in good health.

The count of this clone is one. The V gene is TRBV7-2, the J gene TRBJ1-5; a weak D match, TRBD1 (6 bases). The germline V gene has CDR1 SGHTA and CDR2 FQGNSA. Trimming removed 5 bases at V and 7 bases at J, with 18 bases between. The CDR3 sequence is 15 residues long. Here the CDR3 reads CASSREGLGGQPQHF. In DNA, the CDR3 is TGTGCCAGCAGCAGAGAGGGTCTAGGGGGGCAGCCCCAGCATTTT. Variable domain in full (rest from reference TRBV7-2 and TRBJ1-5): GAGVSQSPSNKVTEKGKDVELRCDPISGHTALYWYRQSLGQGLEFLIYFQGNSAPDKSGLPSDRFSAERTGGSVSTLTIQRTQQEDSAVYLCASSREGLGGQPQHFGDGTRLSIL.

In regard to this clone: Other DNA variants within this sample encode the same CDR3. The chain combines TRBV7-2 with TRBJ2-1, with 7 bases matching TRBD2. V dropped 0 bases and J dropped 7; count of bases not matched to a gene: 0. The CDR3 extends over 13 amino acids. CDR1 is SGHTA, CDR2 FQGNSA, per germline. CDR3 sequence (DNA): TGTGCCAGCAGCTTAGCCGGGGGGAATGAGCAGTTCTTC. This encodes CASSLAGGNEQFF. Filled out from reference TRBV7-2 and TRBJ2-1, the complete variable domain reads GAGVSQSPSNKVTEKGKDVELRCDPISGHTALYWYRQSLGQGLEFLIYFQGNSAPDKSGLPSDRFSAERTGGSVSTLTIQRTQQEDSAVYLCASSLAGGNEQFFGPGTRLTVL.

For this clone: Distinct nucleotide sequences in the sample also encode this CDR3. The rearrangement links TRBV15 to TRBJ2-5; D is unresolved. This CDR3 has 14 residues. Trimming left V 1 base short and J 0 bases short, with 6 bases between. Germline CDR1 LNHNV, CDR2 YYDKDF (reference sequence). The CDR3 nucleotides read TGTGCCACCAGCAGAGGGCCAAACCAAGAGACCCAGTACTTC. Translated: CATSRGPNQETQYF. Using reference TRBV15 and TRBJ2-5 for the parts outside the CDR3, the full variable domain is DAMVIQNPRYQVTQFGKPVTLSCSQTLNHNVMYWYQQKSSQAPKLLFHYYDKDFNNEADTPDNFQSRRPNTSFCFLDIRSPGLGDTAMYLCATSRGPNQETQYFGPGTRLLVL.

The chain has TRBV5-5 and TRBJ1-1; 7 positions match TRBD1. J gave up 6 bases and V 4 bases, and 12 bases lay outside the gene matches. Germline CDR1 reads SGHKS; CDR2 reads YYEKEE (reference sequence). The CDR3 length is 15 residues. CDR3 sequence: CASSPVTGVWAEAFF. For the CDR3, the DNA is TGTGCCAGCAGCCCAGTAACAGGGGTTTGGGCTGAAGCTTTCTTT.

In this sample, this clone turned up once. This chain uses TRBV18 with TRBJ1-1; the D is unclear. CDR1 is KGHSH and CDR2 is LQKENI in the germline V gene. This CDR3 comprises 14 residues. Trimming removed 2 bases from V and 8 bases from J, with 15 bases in between. CDR3 sequence: CASSPDNTPREAFF. In DNA, the CDR3 is TGTGCCAGCTCACCAGATAACACCCCAAGGGAAGCTTTCTTT.

V usage is TRBV19 and J usage is TRBJ2-7; 11 nucleotides line up with TRBD2. Germline V CDR1 and CDR2: LNHDA, SQIVND (reference sequence). The CDR3 runs to 16 residues. The trim removed 6 bases at V and 2 bases at J, leaving 9 bases unmatched. CDR3 DNA: TGTGCCAGTAGCCCGCCCCTAGCGGGAGGAACCTACGAGCAGTACTTC. Translated: CASSPPLAGGTYEQYF.

As to this clone: In the same sample, other DNA sequences code for this CDR3. The chain uses TRBV7-8 and TRBJ1-1; no firm D call. Germline V gene lookup returns CDR1 SGHVS and CDR2 FQNEAQ. V dropped 5 bases and J dropped 2 bases, with 9 bases sitting between them. The CDR3 is 13 amino acids. The CDR3 loop reads CASSLGRNTEAFF. CDR3 bases: TGTGCCAGCAGCCTTGGACGTAACACTGAAGCTTTCTTT.

This clone was recorded once. The chain employs TRBV28 and TRBJ1-3; 7 bases match TRBD1. Losses at the gene ends were 5 bases for V and 0 bases for J; bases not matched to a gene: 4. Per germline, CDR1 MDHEN and CDR2 SYDVKM. The CDR3 runs 15 residues. CDR3 coding DNA: TGTGCCAGCAGTGAGACAGGGAACTCTGGAAACACCATATATTTT. It specifies CASSETGNSGNTIYF. Looking up the rest from reference TRBV28 and TRBJ1-3 gives the full variable domain: DVKVTQSSRYLVKRTGEKVFLECVQDMDHENMFWYRQDPGLGLRLIYFSYDVKMKEKGDIPEGYSVSREKKERFSLILESASTNQTSMYLCASSETGNSGNTIYFGEGSWLTVV.

The V gene is TRBV6-6, the J gene TRBJ2-7, with a weak D call TRBD1 (6 bases). With 6 bases removed from V and 0 bases from J, the gap between germline ends came to 12 bases. The CDR3 runs 14 residues. CDR1 and CDR2 from the germline V gene are MNHNY and SVGAGI (reference sequence). CDR3 residues: CASRLDRTSYEQYF. In DNA form, the CDR3 reads TGTGCCAGCAGACTCGACAGGACCTCCTACGAGCAGTACTTC.

This chain uses TRBV19 with TRBJ2-7; the match to TRBD2 covers 9 bases. Germline assignment: CDR1 LNHDA and CDR2 SQIVND (reference sequence). V shed 3 bases and J 7 bases; nucleotides not matched to a gene: 10. This CDR3 has 15 amino acids. The CDR3 loop reads CASSISGLAGFEQYF. CDR3 bases: TGTGCCAGTAGTATCTCGGGGCTAGCGGGATTTGAGCAGTACTTC.